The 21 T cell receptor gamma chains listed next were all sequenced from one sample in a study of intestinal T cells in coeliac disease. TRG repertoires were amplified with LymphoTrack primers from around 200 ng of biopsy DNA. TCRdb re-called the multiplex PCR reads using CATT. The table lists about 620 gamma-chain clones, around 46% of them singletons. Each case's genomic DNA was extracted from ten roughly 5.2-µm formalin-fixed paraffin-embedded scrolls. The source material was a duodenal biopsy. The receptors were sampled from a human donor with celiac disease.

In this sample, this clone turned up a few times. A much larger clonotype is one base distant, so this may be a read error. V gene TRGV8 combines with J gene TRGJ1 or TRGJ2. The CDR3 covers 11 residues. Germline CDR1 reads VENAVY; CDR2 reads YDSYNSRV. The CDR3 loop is CATWDTYKKLF. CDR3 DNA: TGCGCCACCTGGGATACTTATAAGAAACTCTTT.

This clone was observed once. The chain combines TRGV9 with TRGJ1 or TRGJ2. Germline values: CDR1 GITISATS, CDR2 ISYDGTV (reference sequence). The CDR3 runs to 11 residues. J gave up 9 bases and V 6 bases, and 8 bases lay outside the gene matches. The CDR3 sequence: CALWSMSKKLF. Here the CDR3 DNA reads TGTGCCTTGTGGAGTATGTCTAAGAAACTCTTT.

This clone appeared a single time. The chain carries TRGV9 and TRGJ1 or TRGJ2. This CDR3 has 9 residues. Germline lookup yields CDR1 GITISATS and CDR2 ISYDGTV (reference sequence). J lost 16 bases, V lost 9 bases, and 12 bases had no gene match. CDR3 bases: TGTGCCTTGAGAGGTGTGGAGCTCTTT. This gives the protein CALRGVELF.

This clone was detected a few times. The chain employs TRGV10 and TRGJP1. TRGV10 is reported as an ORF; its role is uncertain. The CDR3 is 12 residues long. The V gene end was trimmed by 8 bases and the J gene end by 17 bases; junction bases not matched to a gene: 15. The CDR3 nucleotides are TGTGCTGCGTGGGAACGGCTTGGTTCAAAGATATTT. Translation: CAAWERLGSKIF.

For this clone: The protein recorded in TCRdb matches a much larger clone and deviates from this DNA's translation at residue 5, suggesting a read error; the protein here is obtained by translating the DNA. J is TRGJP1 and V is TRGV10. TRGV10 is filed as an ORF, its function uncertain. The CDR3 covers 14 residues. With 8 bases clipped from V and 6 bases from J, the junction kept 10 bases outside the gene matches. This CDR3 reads CAAWNFRAGWFKIF. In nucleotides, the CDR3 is TGTGCTGCGTGGAATTTTAGGGCTGGTTGGTTCAAGATATTT.

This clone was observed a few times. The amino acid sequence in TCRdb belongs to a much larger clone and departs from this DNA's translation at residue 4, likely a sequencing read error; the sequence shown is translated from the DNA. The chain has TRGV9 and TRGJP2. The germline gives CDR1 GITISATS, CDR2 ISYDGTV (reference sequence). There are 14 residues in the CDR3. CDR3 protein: CALREASSDWIKTF. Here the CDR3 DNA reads TGTGCCTTGCGGGAGGCGAGTAGTGATTGGATCAAGACGTTT.

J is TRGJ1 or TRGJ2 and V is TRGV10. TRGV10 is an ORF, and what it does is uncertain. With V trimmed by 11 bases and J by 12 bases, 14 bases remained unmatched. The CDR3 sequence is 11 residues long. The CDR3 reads CAAPCNKRKLF. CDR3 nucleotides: TGTGCTGCGCCTTGTAACAAAAGGAAACTCTTT.

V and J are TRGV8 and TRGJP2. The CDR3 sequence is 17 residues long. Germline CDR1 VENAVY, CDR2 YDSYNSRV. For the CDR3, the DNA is TGTGCACCTGGGATAGGCGGCCCAGAAGTAGTTGATTGGATCAAGACGTTT. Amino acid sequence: CAPGIGGPEVVDWIKTF.

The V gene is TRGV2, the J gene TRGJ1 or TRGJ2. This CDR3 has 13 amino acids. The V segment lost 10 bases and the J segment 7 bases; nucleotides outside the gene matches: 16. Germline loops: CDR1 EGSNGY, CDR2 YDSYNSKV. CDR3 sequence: CATGSPRRYKKLF. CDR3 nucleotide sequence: TGTGCCACTGGGTCCCCACGAAGGTATAAGAAACTCTTT.

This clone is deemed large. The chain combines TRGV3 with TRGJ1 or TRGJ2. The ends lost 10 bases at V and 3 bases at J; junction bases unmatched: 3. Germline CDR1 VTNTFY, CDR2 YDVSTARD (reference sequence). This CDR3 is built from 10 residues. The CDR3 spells CATPYYKKLF. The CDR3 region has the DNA TGTGCCACTCCTTATTATAAGAAACTCTTT.

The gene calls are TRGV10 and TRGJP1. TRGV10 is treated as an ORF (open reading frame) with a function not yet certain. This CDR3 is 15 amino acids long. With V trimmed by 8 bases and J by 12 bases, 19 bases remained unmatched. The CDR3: CAAWDYPPARGFKIF. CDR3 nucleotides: TGTGCTGCGTGGGATTATCCCCCGGCCCGGGGGTTCAAGATATTT.

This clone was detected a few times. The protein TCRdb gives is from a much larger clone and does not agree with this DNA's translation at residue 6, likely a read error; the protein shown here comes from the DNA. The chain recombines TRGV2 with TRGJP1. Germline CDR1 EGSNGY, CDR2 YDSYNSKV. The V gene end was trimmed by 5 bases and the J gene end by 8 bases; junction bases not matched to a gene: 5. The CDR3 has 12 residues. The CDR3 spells CATWVPGWFKIF. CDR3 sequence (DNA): TGTGCCACCTGGGTTCCGGGTTGGTTCAAGATATTT.

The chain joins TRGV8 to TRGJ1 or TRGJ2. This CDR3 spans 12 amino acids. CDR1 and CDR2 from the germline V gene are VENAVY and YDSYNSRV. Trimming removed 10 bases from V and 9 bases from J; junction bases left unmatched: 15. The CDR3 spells CATGHRKGKKLF. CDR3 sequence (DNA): TGTGCCACTGGACATAGGAAAGGTAAGAAACTCTTT.

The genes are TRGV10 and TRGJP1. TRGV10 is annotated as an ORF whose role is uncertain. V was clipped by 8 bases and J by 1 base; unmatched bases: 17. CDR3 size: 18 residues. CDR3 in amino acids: CAAWDLLFLGTTGWFKIF. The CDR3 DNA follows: TGTGCTGCGTGGGATTTGCTTTTTCTCGGTACCACTGGTTGGTTCAAGATATTT.

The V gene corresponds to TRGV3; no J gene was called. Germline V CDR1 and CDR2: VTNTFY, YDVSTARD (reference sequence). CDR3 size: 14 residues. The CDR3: CATWDRLGIISKLF. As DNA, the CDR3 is TGTGCCACCTGGGACAGGCTAGGAATTATAAGTAAACTCTTT.

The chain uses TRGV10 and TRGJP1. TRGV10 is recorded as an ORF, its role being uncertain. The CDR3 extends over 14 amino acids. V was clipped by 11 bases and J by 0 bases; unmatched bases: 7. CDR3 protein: CAANLNTTGWFKIF. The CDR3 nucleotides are TGTGCTGCGAACCTTAATACCACTGGTTGGTTCAAGATATTT.

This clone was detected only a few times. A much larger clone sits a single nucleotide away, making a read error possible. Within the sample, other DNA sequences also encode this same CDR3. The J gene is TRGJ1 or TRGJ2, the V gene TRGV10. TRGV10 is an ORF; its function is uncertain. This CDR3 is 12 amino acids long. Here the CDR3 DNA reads TGTGCTGCGTATCGTCGTTATTATAAGAAGCTCTTT. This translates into CAAYRRYYKKLF.

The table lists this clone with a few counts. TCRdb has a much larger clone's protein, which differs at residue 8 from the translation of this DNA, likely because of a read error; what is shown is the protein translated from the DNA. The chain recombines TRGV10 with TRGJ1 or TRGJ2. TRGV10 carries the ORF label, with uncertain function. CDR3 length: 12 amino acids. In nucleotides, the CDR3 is TGTGCTGCGTGGGATGATTATCATAAGAAACTCTTT. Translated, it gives CAAWDDYHKKLF.

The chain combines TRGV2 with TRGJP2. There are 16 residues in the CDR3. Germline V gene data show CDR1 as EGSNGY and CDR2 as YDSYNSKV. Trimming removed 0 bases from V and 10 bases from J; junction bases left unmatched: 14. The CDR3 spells CATWDGLRKVSWIKTF. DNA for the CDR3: TGTGCCACCTGGGACGGGCTAAGAAAAGTGAGTTGGATCAAGACGTTT.

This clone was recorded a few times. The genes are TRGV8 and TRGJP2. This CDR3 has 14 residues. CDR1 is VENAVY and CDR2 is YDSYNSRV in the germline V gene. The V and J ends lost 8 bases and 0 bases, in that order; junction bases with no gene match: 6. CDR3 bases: TGTGCCACCTTGGGGGATAGTAGTGATTGGATCAAGACGTTT. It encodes CATLGDSSDWIKTF.

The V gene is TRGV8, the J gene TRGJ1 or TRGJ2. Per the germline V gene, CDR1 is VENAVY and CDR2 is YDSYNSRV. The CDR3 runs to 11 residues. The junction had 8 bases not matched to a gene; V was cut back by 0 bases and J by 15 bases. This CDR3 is CATWDRPPGLF. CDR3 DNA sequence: TGTGCCACCTGGGATAGGCCCCCCGGACTCTTT.